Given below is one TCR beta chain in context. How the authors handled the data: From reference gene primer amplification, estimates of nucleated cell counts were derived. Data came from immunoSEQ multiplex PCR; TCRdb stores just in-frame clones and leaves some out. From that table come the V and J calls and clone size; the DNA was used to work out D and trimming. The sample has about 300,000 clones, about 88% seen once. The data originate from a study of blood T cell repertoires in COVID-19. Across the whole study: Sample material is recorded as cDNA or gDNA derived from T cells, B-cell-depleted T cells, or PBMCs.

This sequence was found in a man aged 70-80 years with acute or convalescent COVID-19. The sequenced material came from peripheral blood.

CDR3 in amino acids: CATRGRGDINEQFF. The CDR3 coding sequence is TGTGCCACCCGCGGGCGGGGGGACATCAATGAGCAGTTCTTC. This chain links TRBV24-1 with TRBJ2-1; TRBD2 matches at 8 bases. Germline CDR1 is KGHDR and CDR2 is SFDVKD. The length of the CDR3 is 14 residues. The V gene end was trimmed by 9 bases and the J gene end by 6 bases; junction bases not matched to a gene: 9.